This entry describes one T cell receptor (beta chain). Its antigen remains unidentified. TCRdb's copy holds only in-frame clones and misses some; the assay was immunoSEQ multiplex PCR. The sample yields approximately 57,000 clones, about 80% seen once. These data are taken from a study of radiotherapy plus CTLA-4 blockade in lung cancer. Study as a whole: 15% to 20% of patients responded objectively, and around 32% achieved disease control.

CDR1 MGHRA and CDR2 YSYEKL come from the germline V gene. The V end was cut by 0 bases, the J end by 0 bases, with 8 bases between. There are 15 residues in the CDR3. General study points: Radiotherapy was combined with ipilimumab, and tumor-derived TCR clones then expanded in blood. The best prediction of response reportedly came from early blood T cell clone dynamics, with interferon-beta.

Sequenced material: peripheral blood, taken from a patient treated with radiotherapy plus ipilimumab. The source of this sequence is a human donor with non-small cell lung cancer whose response to radiotherapy plus ipilimumab could not be evaluated. The rearrangement joins TRBV4-1 to TRBJ2-5, with D possibly matching TRBD2 (6 bases). CDR3 loop: CASSQDRGNQETQYF. Here the CDR3 DNA reads TGCGCCAGCAGCCAAGATCGGGGGAACCAAGAGACCCAGTACTTC.